This TCR beta chain stems from a study of T cells after yellow fever vaccination. On the study more broadly: Those fractions that held only low numbers of cells were prepared using the SMART-Seq v4 Ultra Low Input RNA kit.

TCRdb reprocessed the 5' RACE reads via MiXCR and lists one record per CDR3 protein. The table records approximately 300,000 distinct CDR3 sequences, approximately 7% of them present only once. V was clipped by 0 bases and J by 2 bases, with 5 bases between them. Per the germline V gene, CDR1 is MNHEY and CDR2 is SVGAGI. The CDR3 length is 14 residues. This clonotype was counted ten times or more. The antigen is unknown. General study results and limits: The booster saw the reappearance of most primary-vaccination clones (roughly 96% CD4, 80% to 90% CD8).

The sample was PBMCs, taken roughly 47 days after the first yellow fever vaccination. The chain combines TRBV6-5 with TRBJ2-1, with D uncertain. The sequence was obtained from a man aged 18 to 35 who received the YFV17D yellow fever vaccine. The CDR3 DNA sequence: TGTGCCAGCAGTTACTCGACGGCCTACAATGAGCAGTTCTTC. Its protein product is CASSYSTAYNEQFF.